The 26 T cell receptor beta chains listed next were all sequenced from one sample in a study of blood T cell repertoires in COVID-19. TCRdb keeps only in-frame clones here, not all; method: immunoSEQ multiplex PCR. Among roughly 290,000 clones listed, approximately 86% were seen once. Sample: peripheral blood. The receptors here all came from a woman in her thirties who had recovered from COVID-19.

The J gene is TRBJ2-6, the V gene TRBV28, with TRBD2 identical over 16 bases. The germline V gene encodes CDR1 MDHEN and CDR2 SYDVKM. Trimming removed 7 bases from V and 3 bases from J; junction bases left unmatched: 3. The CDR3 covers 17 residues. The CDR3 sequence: CASTGTSGRDGANVLTF. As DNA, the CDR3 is TGTGCCAGCACCGGGACTAGCGGGAGGGATGGGGCCAACGTCCTGACTTTC.

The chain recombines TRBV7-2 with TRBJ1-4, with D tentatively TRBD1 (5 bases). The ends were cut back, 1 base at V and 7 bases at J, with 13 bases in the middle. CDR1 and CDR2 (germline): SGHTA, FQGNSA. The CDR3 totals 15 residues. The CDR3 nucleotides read TGTGCCAGCAGCTTAGGGGGGGGAGGTGGTGAAAAACTGTTTTTT. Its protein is CASSLGGGGGEKLFF. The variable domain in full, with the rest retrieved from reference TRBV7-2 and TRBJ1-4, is GAGVSQSPSNKVTEKGKDVELRCDPISGHTALYWYRQSLGQGLEFLIYFQGNSAPDKSGLPSDRFSAERTGGSVSTLTIQRTQQEDSAVYLCASSLGGGGGEKLFFGSGTQLSVL.

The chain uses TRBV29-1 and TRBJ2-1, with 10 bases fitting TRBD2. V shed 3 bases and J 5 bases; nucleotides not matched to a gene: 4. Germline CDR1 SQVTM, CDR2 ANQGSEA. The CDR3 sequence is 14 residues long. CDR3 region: CSVETSGQNNEQFF. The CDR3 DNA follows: TGCAGCGTTGAGACTAGCGGGCAGAACAATGAGCAGTTCTTC.

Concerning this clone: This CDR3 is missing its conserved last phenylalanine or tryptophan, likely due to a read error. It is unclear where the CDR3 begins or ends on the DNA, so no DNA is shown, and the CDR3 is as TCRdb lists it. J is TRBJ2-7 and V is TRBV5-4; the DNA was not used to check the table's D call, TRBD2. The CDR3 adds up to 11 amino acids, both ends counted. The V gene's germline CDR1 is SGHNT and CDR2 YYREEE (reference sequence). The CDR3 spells CASSAPGREEL.

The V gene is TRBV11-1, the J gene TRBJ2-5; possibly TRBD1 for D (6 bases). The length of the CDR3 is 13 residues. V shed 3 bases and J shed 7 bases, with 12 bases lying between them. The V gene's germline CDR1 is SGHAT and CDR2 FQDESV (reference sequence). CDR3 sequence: CASSFDRFRTQYF. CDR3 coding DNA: TGTGCCAGCAGCTTCGACAGGTTTAGGACCCAGTACTTC.

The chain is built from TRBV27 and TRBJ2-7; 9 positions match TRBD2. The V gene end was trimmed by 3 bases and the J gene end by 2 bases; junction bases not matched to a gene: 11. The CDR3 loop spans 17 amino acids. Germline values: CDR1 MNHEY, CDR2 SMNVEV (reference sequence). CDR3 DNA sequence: TGTGCCAGCAGTTTTCTGCTCCCCCTAGCGGGAACCTACGAGCAGTACTTC. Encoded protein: CASSFLLPLAGTYEQYF.

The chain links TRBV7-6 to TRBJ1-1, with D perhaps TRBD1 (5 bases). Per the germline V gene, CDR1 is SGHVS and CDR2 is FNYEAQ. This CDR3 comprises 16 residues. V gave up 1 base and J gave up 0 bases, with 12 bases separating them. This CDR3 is CASSLVGAVMNTEAFF. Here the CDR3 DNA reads TGTGCCAGCAGCTTAGTAGGGGCCGTCATGAACACTGAAGCTTTCTTT.

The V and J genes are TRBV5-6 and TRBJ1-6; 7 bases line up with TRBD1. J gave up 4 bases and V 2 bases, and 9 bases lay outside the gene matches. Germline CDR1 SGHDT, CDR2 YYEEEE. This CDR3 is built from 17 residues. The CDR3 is CASSFGFSGQYNSPLHF. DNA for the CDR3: TGTGCCAGCAGCTTTGGTTTTTCGGGACAGTATAATTCACCCCTCCACTTT.

The CDR3 is CASSTSYNEQFF. The CDR3 DNA is TGTGCCAGCAGTACCAGTTACAATGAGCAGTTCTTC. The J gene is TRBJ2-1, the V gene TRBV27, with no clear D. Germline CDR1 and CDR2: MNHEY and SMNVEV (reference sequence). V lost 5 bases to trimming and J lost 4 bases, with 6 bases between them. The CDR3 contains 12 residues.

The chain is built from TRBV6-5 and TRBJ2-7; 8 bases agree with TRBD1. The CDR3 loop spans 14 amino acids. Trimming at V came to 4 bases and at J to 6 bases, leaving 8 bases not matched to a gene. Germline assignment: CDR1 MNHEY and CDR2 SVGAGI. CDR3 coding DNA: TGTGCCAGCAGTTCTGCTCGGACAGGGAGCGAGCAGTACTTC. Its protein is CASSSARTGSEQYF.

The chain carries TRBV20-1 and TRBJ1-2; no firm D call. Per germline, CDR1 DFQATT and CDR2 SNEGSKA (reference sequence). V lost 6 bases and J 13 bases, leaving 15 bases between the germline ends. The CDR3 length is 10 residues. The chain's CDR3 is CSAKNGSGTF. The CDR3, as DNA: TGCAGTGCAAAAAACGGGTCGGGCACCTTC.

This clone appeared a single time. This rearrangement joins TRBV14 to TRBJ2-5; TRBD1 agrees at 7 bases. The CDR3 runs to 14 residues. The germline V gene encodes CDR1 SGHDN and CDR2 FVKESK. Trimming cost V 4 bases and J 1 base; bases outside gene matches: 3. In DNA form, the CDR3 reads TGTGCCAGCAGCCTAACAGGGGTCCAAGAGACCCAGTACTTC. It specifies CASSLTGVQETQYF. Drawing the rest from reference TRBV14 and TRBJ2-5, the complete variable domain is EAGVTQFPSHSVIEKGQTVTLRCDPISGHDNLYWYRRVMGKEIKFLLHFVKESKQDESGMPNNRFLAERTGGTYSTLKVQPAELEDSGVYFCASSLTGVQETQYFGPGTRLLVL.

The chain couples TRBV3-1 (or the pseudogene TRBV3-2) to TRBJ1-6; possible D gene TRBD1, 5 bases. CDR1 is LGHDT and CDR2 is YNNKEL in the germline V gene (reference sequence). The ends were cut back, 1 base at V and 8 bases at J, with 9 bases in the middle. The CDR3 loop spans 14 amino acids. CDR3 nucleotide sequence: TGTGCCAGCAGCCAAGTCGCGGGGGATTCACCCCTCCACTTT. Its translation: CASSQVAGDSPLHF.

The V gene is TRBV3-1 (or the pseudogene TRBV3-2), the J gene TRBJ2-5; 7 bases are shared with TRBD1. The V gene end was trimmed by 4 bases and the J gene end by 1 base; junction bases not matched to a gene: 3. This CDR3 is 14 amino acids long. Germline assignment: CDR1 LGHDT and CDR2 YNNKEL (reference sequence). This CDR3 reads CASSRRTGQETQYF. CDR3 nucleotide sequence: TGTGCCAGCAGCCGCCGGACAGGCCAAGAGACCCAGTACTTC.

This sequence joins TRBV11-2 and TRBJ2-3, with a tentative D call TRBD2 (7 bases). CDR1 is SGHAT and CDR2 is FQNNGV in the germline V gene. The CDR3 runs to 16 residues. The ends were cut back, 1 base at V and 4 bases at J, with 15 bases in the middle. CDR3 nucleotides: TGTGCCAGCAGCTTAGCGGGGGGCCGGGTGGCAGATACGCAGTATTTT. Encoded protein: CASSLAGGRVADTQYF.

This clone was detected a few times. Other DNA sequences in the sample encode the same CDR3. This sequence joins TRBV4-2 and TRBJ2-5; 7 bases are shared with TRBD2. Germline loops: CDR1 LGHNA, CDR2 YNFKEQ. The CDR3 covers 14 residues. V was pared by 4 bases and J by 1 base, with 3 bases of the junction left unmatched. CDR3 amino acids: CASSLTSVQETQYF. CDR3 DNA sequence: TGTGCCAGCAGCCTTACTAGCGTCCAAGAGACCCAGTACTTC.

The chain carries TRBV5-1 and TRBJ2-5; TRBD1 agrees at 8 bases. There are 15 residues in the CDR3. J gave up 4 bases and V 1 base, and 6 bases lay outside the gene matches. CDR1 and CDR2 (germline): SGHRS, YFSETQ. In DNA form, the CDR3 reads TGCGCCAGCAGCTTGTGGGGACAGGTTACAGAGACCCAGTACTTC. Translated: CASSLWGQVTETQYF.

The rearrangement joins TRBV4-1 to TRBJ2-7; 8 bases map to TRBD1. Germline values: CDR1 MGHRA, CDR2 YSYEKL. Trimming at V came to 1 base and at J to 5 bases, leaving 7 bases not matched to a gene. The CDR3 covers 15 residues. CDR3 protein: CASSQGGQGTDEQYF. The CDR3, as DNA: TGCGCCAGCAGCCAAGGTGGACAGGGTACCGACGAGCAGTACTTC.

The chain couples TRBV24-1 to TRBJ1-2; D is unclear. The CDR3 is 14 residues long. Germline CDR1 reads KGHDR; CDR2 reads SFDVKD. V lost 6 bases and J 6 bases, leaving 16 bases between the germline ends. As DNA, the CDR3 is TGTGCCACCAGTCAGCGCCCGACGGTGGATGGCTACACCTTC. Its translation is CATSQRPTVDGYTF.

The CDR3, as DNA: TGCAGCGTTGGCGGGACGCCTTTTAAACTGTTTTTT. It is translated as CSVGGTPFKLFF. The chain uses TRBV29-1 and TRBJ1-4, with D perhaps matching TRBD1 (5 bases). V was pared by 4 bases and J by 11 bases, with 14 bases between. The germline gives CDR1 SQVTM, CDR2 ANQGSEA. The CDR3 loop spans 12 amino acids.

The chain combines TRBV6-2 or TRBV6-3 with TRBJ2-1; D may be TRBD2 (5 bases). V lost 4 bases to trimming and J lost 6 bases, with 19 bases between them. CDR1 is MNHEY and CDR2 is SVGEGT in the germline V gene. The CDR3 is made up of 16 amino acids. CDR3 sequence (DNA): TGTGCCAGCAGTTGGGGTAGCGTAAGTGGAGTCAATGAGCAGTTCTTC. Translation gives CASSWGSVSGVNEQFF.

The DNA for the CDR3 is TGTGCCAGCTTGGGGCCGAACACCGGGGAGCTGTTTTTT. Amino acids: CASLGPNTGELFF. The V call is TRBV9, the J call TRBJ2-2, with TRBD1 as a possible D gene (5 bases). The CDR3 runs 13 residues. The V gene lost 7 bases and the J gene lost 0 bases, with 7 bases spanning the gap. The germline CDR1 and CDR2 sequences are SGDLS and YYNGEE.

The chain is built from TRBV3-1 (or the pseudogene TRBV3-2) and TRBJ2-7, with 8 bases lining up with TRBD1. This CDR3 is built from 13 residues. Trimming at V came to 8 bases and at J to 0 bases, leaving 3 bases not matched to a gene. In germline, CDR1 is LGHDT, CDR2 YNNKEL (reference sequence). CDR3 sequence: CASEGTGSYEQYF. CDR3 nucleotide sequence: TGTGCCAGCGAGGGGACAGGCTCCTACGAGCAGTACTTC.

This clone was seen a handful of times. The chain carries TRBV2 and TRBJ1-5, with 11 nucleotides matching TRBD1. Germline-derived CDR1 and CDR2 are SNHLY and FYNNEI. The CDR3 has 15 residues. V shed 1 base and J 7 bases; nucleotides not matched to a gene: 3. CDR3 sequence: CASSEGTGGRQPQHF. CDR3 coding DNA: TGTGCCAGCAGTGAAGGGACAGGGGGCAGACAGCCCCAGCATTTT.

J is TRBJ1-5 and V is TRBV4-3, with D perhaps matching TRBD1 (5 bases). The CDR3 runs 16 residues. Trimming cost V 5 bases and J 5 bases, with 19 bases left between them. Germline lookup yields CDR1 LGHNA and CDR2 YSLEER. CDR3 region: CASSELYRLPHQPQHF. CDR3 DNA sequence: TGCGCCAGCAGCGAACTATACAGGCTGCCTCATCAGCCCCAGCATTTT.

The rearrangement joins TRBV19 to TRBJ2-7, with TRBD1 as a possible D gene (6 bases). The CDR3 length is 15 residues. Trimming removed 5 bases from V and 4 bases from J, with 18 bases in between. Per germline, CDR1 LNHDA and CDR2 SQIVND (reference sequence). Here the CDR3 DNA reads TGTGCCAGTAGTTTGACCCAGGGGCCATTATACGAGCAGTACTTC. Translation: CASSLTQGPLYEQYF.